These T cell receptor beta chains were read from a single sample in a study of beta chain features in type 1 diabetes. Libraries were prepared by immunoSEQ multiplex PCR; TCRdb keeps only in-frame clonotypes and omits some of them. The sample shows 200,000 to 250,000 clones, about 71% of them seen only once. The sample consisted of naive CD4+ T cells from blood. These TCRs come from a man aged 30 to 39 in good health. Both conserved end residues are part of each CDR3. Fields, in order: CDR3 protein, CDR3 DNA, V gene, clone size, J gene, D gene. A D gene is named only where the DNA matches it firmly. Clone size is given for some rows only: seen once, a few or many times, or a class if the clone is expanded.

CSASEDTQYF | TGCAGTGCTTCGGAGGATACGCAGTATTTT | TRBV20-1 | . | TRBJ2-3 | .
CSAAGVMNTEAFF | TGCAGCGCGGCCGGGGTGATGAACACTGAAGCTTTCTTT | TRBV29-1 | . | TRBJ1-1 | .
CASSLDLSRTSGRVEQFF | TGTGCCAGCAGCTTAGATCTAAGTAGGACTAGCGGGAGAGTTGAGCAGTTCTTC | TRBV11-2 | . | TRBJ2-1 | TRBD2
CASSLEQVYQPQHF | TGTGCCAGCAGCTTGGAACAGGTATATCAGCCCCAGCATTTT | TRBV7-2 | . | TRBJ1-5 | .
CASSLAAGVGDTQYF | TGCGCCAGCAGCTTGGCGGCTGGGGTAGGAGATACGCAGTATTTT | TRBV5-1 | . | TRBJ2-3 | .
CASSLGTGNYEQYF | TGCGCCAGCAGCTTGGGGACAGGGAACTACGAGCAGTACTTC | TRBV5-1 | . | TRBJ2-7 | TRBD1
CAWSVSGGTDEQFF | TGTGCCTGGAGTGTAAGTGGGGGTACTGATGAGCAGTTCTTC | TRBV30 | few | TRBJ2-1 | .
CAWSPRESTEAFF | TGTGCCTGGAGTCCCCGGGAAAGCACTGAAGCTTTCTTT | TRBV30 | once | TRBJ1-1 | .
CASRNAYEQYF | TGTGCCAGCAGGAATGCCTACGAGCAGTACTTC | TRBV6-5 | . | TRBJ2-7 | .
CASSLGQLTNYGYTF | TGTGCCAGCAGCTTGGGTCAGCTTACTAACTATGGCTACACCTTC | TRBV5-6 | . | TRBJ1-2 | .
CSAVGKEEKLFF | TGCAGCGCTGTGGGCAAGGAGGAAAAACTGTTTTTT | TRBV29-1 | few | TRBJ1-4 | .
CAWSSGAGRSTDTQYF | TGTGCCTGGAGCTCAGGGGCAGGGCGTAGCACAGATACGCAGTATTTT | TRBV30 | . | TRBJ2-3 | .
CASSDRTRGGYTF | TGTGCCAGCAGCGATCGGACCCGAGGCGGCTACACCTTC | TRBV27 | . | TRBJ1-2 | .
CASSAGTALLNEQFF | TGTGCCAGCTCAGCCGGGACAGCCCTATTAAATGAGCAGTTCTTC | TRBV18 | . | TRBJ2-1 | TRBD1
CAISGGQGGPDTQYF | TGTGCCATCAGTGGAGGACAGGGAGGCCCAGATACGCAGTATTTT | TRBV10-3 | few | TRBJ2-3 | TRBD1
CASSLGQGVDEQYF | TGTGCCAGTAGTTTAGGACAGGGAGTCGACGAGCAGTACTTC | TRBV19 | . | TRBJ2-7 | TRBD1
CATSRDPENEQFF | TGTGCCACCAGCAGAGATCCCGAGAATGAGCAGTTCTTC | TRBV15 | . | TRBJ2-1 | .
CSVNRPLTFEAFF | TGCAGCGTCAATCGGCCCCTGACTTTTGAAGCTTTCTTT | TRBV29-1 | . | TRBJ1-1 | .
CASSMTRTDTQYF | TGTGCCAGCAGTATGACTAGGACAGATACGCAGTATTTT | TRBV2 | . | TRBJ2-3 | .
CASSLGGPPDTQYF | TGTGCCAGCAGCTTAGGAGGTCCCCCAGATACGCAGTATTTT | TRBV7-9 | . | TRBJ2-3 | .